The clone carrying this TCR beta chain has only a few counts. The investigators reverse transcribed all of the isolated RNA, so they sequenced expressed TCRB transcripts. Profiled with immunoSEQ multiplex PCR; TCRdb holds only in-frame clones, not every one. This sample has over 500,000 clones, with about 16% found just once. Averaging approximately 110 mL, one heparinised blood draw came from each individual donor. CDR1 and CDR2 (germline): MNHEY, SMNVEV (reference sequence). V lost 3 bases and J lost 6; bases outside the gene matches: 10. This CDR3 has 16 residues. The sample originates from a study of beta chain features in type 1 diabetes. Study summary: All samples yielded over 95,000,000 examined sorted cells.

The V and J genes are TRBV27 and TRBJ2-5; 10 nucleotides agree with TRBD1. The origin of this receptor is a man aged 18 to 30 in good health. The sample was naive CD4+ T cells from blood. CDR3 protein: CASSFGPGQGRKTQYF. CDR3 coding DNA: TGTGCCAGCAGTTTTGGTCCGGGACAGGGGCGGAAGACCCAGTACTTC.